The 8 T cell receptor beta chains presented below share a single source sample, sequenced in a study of OX40 agonist ivuxolimab in advanced cancers. The method was the immunoSEQ multiplex PCR assay. TCRdb holds this immuneACCESS table with in-frame rearrangements only. Some clones are missing; in checked studies, unresolved V genes explain under half, and the rest has no known cause. Within this sample are roughly 92,000 clones, with roughly four fifths of them counted one time only. The ten most abundant clones make up less than 6% of the sample. The sequencing used CD4+ or CD8+ T cells sorted from blood, collected in a trial of the OX40 agonist ivuxolimab. The receptors shown here come from an adult with an advanced solid tumor such as melanoma, head and neck, liver or kidney cancer.

This clone was observed many times. V gene TRBV6-5 combines with J gene TRBJ2-1, with D unclear. CDR1 and CDR2 (germline): MNHEY, SVGAGI. There are 13 residues in the CDR3. Trimming shortened V by 6 bases and J by 10 bases, and 16 bases separated the two germline ends. The CDR3 region is CASSPPGVREQFF. As DNA, the CDR3 is TGTGCCAGCAGCCCCCCAGGTGTTCGGGAGCAGTTCTTC.

The chain joins TRBV11-2 to TRBJ2-5; D call uncertain. Looked up from germline, CDR1 is SGHAT and CDR2 is FQNNGV. The CDR3 is 12 amino acids. The V end lost 2 bases, the J end lost 9 bases, and 10 bases lay between the germline ends. The CDR3 sequence is CASSLPGKAQYF. CDR3 nucleotides: TGTGCCAGCAGCTTACCCGGAAAGGCCCAGTACTTC.

The rearrangement uses TRBV5-4 and TRBJ2-1; 10 positions agree with TRBD2. The CDR3 runs 15 residues. With 0 bases clipped from V and 11 bases from J, the junction kept 8 bases outside the gene matches. Germline assignment: CDR1 SGHNT and CDR2 YYREEE (reference sequence). CDR3 in DNA: TGTGCCAGCAGCTTGGGGAGCGGGAGGGCCCAAAAGCAGTTCTTC. Amino acid sequence: CASSLGSGRAQKQFF.

The chain joins TRBV5-1 to TRBJ2-1, with D perhaps given as TRBD1 or TRBD2 (6 bases each). V was shortened by 0 bases and J by 10 bases, with 17 bases between the two germline ends. There are 15 residues in the CDR3. Per the germline V gene, CDR1 is SGHRS and CDR2 is YFSETQ. For the CDR3, the DNA is TGCGCCAGCAGCTTGGAGGGGGGCCATGGAGGAGAGCAGTTCTTC. It yields the protein CASSLEGGHGGEQFF.

V usage is TRBV27 and J usage is TRBJ2-7, with TRBD2 identical over 12 bases. There are 15 residues in the CDR3. Unmatched junction bases numbered 9, after V lost 5 bases and J lost 7 bases. Germline CDR1 is MNHEY and CDR2 is SMNVEV (reference sequence). The CDR3 DNA sequence: TGTGCCAGCAGTCCATCACTAGCGGGAGGATGGGAGCAGTACTTC. This gives the protein CASSPSLAGGWEQYF.

V is TRBV5-1 and J is TRBJ2-3; D is perhaps TRBD1 or TRBD2 (5 bases each). The V end lost 4 bases, the J end lost 0 bases, and 9 bases lay between the germline ends. The length of the CDR3 is 14 residues. CDR1 and CDR2 (germline): SGHRS, YFSETQ. As DNA, the CDR3 is TGCGCCAGCAGCCAGGGACCTAGCACAGATACGCAGTATTTT. Protein: CASSQGPSTDTQYF.

The gene calls are TRBV7-2 and TRBJ2-3; D call uncertain. The germline V and J ends were trimmed by 7 bases and 3 bases, with 17 bases remaining between them. Germline assignment: CDR1 SGHTA and CDR2 FQGNSA. This CDR3 comprises 15 residues. The CDR3 sequence: CASTLPAFVTDTQYF. The CDR3 coding sequence is TGTGCCAGCACCCTCCCTGCCTTCGTTACAGATACGCAGTATTTT.

With regard to this clone: Other DNA sequences in this sample translate to the same CDR3. The V call is TRBV7-2, the J call TRBJ2-7; 11 bases align to TRBD2. With V trimmed by 4 bases and J by 3 bases, 2 bases remained unmatched. CDR3 size: 14 residues. Germline V gene lookup returns CDR1 SGHTA and CDR2 FQGNSA. Here the CDR3 reads CASSSGTSGYEQYF. For the CDR3, the DNA is TGTGCCAGCAGCTCCGGGACTAGCGGCTACGAGCAGTACTTC.